These T cell receptor beta chains were read from a single sample in a study of T cell changes during pregnancy in multiple sclerosis. Generated by immunoSEQ multiplex PCR, the TCRdb table keeps only in-frame clones and is missing some. The data show tens of thousands of clones, roughly 90% seen once. This sample comprised peripheral blood, obtained in the first trimester of pregnancy. The receptors come from a female donor in good health, enrolled as a control in a pregnancy study. The CDR3 runs from the conserved cysteine through the conserved F or W. A D gene is named only where the DNA matches it firmly. Rows give clone size only sometimes, using once, few, many, or a class for an expanded clone.

d_gene | abundance | j_gene | v_gene | CDR3nt | CDR3aa
NA | NA | TRBJ1-2 | TRBV27 | TGTGCCACCCGAAACCCAGGCTATGGCTACACCTTC | CATRNPGYGYTF
NA | NA | TRBJ1-2 | TRBV21-1 | TGTGCCAGCAGCACCTGGTTCCGGGGGAATGGCTACACCTTC | CASSTWFRGNGYTF
NA | NA | TRBJ2-4 | TRBV2 | TGTGCCAGCATCATTGACGGGGACATTCAGTACTTC | CASIIDGDIQYF
TRBD2 | NA | TRBJ2-1 | TRBV7-3 | TGTGCCAGCAGCCTTATAGCGGGAGTTCTAAATGAGCAGTTCTTC | CASSLIAGVLNEQFF
NA | NA | TRBJ2-1 | TRBV28 | TGTGCCAGCAGTTTTGGGGCAGGGGGGTACTACAATGAGCAGTTCTTC | CASSFGAGGYYNEQFF
NA | NA | TRBJ1-2 | TRBV6-4 | TGTGCCAGCAGTGACTTCTATCGCGGCAGCTCAGCTAACTATGGCTACACCTTC | CASSDFYRGSSANYGYTF
TRBD1 | NA | TRBJ1-1 | TRBV7-2 | TGTGCCAGCAGCTTCCCTAGGGGGACAGTCACTGAAGCTTTCTTT | CASSFPRGTVTEAFF
NA | NA | TRBJ1-5 | TRBV4-1 | TGCGCCAGCAGCCAAGAAGGGGGTAGGCCCCAGCATTTT | CASSQEGGRPQHF
TRBD1 | NA | TRBJ2-7 | TRBV7-3 | TGTGCCAGCAGCTTAGGGTCACAGGGGCCCTACGAGCAGTACTTC | CASSLGSQGPYEQYF
TRBD1 | NA | TRBJ1-5 | TRBV4-1 | TGCGCCAGCAGCCAAGAAATGGGGGGGACAGGGGGCTTTCAGCCCCAGCATTTT | CASSQEMGGTGGFQPQHF
NA | once | TRBJ2-1 | TRBV5-1 | TGCGCCAGCAGCTTGGAGCTAGAACGGAACGATGAGCAGTTCTTC | CASSLELERNDEQFF
TRBD1 | medium-sized | TRBJ1-4 | TRBV4-3 | TGCGCCAGCAGCCAAGGTCCCGGGACAGGGGCCGAAAAACTGTTTTTT | CASSQGPGTGAEKLFF
NA | few | TRBJ1-1 | TRBV7-9 | TGTGCCAGCAGCCCAGGGTCGACTGGGGAAGCTTTCTTT | CASSPGSTGEAFF
NA | NA | TRBJ2-7 | TRBV7-2 | TGTGCCAGCAGCTGGGACTCACTAACCTACGAGCAGTACTTC | CASSWDSLTYEQYF
NA | NA | TRBJ1-2 | TRBV7-9 | TGTGCCAGCAGCTTGGGTAGGGGAACTGACTATGGCTACACCTTC | CASSLGRGTDYGYTF
TRBD2 | NA | TRBJ2-3 | TRBV6-5 | TGTGCCAGCAGTTACCAAAGCGGGAGAGGAGGGGATACGCAGTATTTT | CASSYQSGRGGDTQYF
TRBD1 | NA | TRBJ2-3 | TRBV5-1 | TGCGCCAGCAGCTTACGGGACAGGGGACCAGATACGCAGTATTTT | CASSLRDRGPDTQYF
NA | NA | TRBJ1-1 | TRBV5-4 | TGTGCCAGCAGCTCGGGACACGGGAACACTGAAGCTTTCTTT | CASSSGHGNTEAFF
NA | NA | TRBJ1-1 | TRBV7-3 | TGTGCCAGCAGCTTAATAGGAGGGAGTGAAGCTTTCTTT | CASSLIGGSEAFF
TRBD2 | NA | TRBJ2-3 | TRBV6-4 | TGTGCCAGCAGTGAAACTAGCGGGACCTCAGATACGCAGTATTTT | CASSETSGTSDTQYF
TRBD1 | NA | TRBJ1-6 | TRBV6-1 | TGTGCCAGCAGACAGGGGGGCTCCTATAATTCACCCCTCCACTTT | CASRQGGSYNSPLHF
TRBD1 | NA | TRBJ1-2 | TRBV7-6 | TGTGCCAGCAGCTTAGGAGGGGGACAGGAGGAAGGGGGCTACACCTTC | CASSLGGGQEEGGYTF
TRBD2 | NA | TRBJ2-1 | TRBV29-1 | TGCAGCGTTGAAACTTCGCTAGCGGGGTCATACAATGAGCAGTTCTTC | CSVETSLAGSYNEQFF
NA | NA | TRBJ1-2 | TRBV6-1 | TGTGCCAGCAGTGAATATGGCAGGAACTATGGCTACACCTTC | CASSEYGRNYGYTF
NA | NA | TRBJ1-3 | TRBV5-8 | TGTGCCAGCAGCACCGAGACAGGCCACTCTGGAAACACCATATATTTT | CASSTETGHSGNTIYF
NA | NA | TRBJ2-7 | TRBV5-1 | TGCGCCAGCAGCCAGGCTCGGGAATACGAGCAGTACTTC | CASSQAREYEQYF
TRBD1 | NA | TRBJ1-2 | TRBV2 | TGTGCCAGCAGTGGACCCGGGACAGGGGGCGCTTGGGGCTACACCTTC | CASSGPGTGGAWGYTF
TRBD1 | NA | TRBJ1-1 | TRBV4-2 | TGTGCCAGCAGCCATTCGGGACAGGGAAACACTGAAGCTTTCTTT | CASSHSGQGNTEAFF
NA | NA | TRBJ2-1 | TRBV25-1 | TGTGCCAGCAGTGGAGGCCAGTTTGTTTACAATGAGCAGTTCTTC | CASSGGQFVYNEQFF
NA | NA | TRBJ2-7 | TRBV4-3 | TGCGCCAGCAGCCAAGATGGGCCAGACTCCTACGAGCAGTACTTC | CASSQDGPDSYEQYF
TRBD1 | NA | TRBJ2-7 | TRBV7-8 | TGTGCCAGCAGCTTAATCGGGACAGGGGGCACCCAGTACTTC | CASSLIGTGGTQYF
NA | NA | TRBJ2-3 | TRBV29-1 | TGCAGCGTTCAAGTGGGGCTACTAAGCACAGATACGCAGTATTTT | CSVQVGLLSTDTQYF
NA | NA | TRBJ2-7 | TRBV5-1 | TGCGCCAGCAGCTCCCTGCCCGGGTACGAGCAGTACTTC | CASSSLPGYEQYF
TRBD1 | NA | TRBJ2-3 | TRBV27 | TGTGCCAGCAGTTCCTACAGGGGTGGCACAGATACGCAGTATTTT | CASSSYRGGTDTQYF
TRBD1 | NA | TRBJ1-6 | TRBV6-1 | TGTGCCAGCGAGGTCCGACAGGGTAATTCACCCCTCCACTTT | CASEVRQGNSPLHF
TRBD1 | once | TRBJ2-7 | TRBV6-1 | TGTGCCAGCAGACGCAGGGGGCCCTACGAGCAGTACTTC | CASRRRGPYEQYF
NA | NA | TRBJ2-6 | TRBV12-2 | TGTGCAAGTCGCTTCCGGGACAGGAACGTCCTGACTTTC | CASRFRDRNVLTF
NA | NA | TRBJ2-1 | TRBV9 | TGTGCCAGCAGCGTAGAAGGGGGTGGGAAATACAATGAGCAGTTCTTC | CASSVEGGGKYNEQFF
TRBD1 | NA | TRBJ2-6 | TRBV30 | TGTGCCTGGAGGGGGGGGACAGGGGGCTCGGGGGCCAACGTCCTGACTTTC | CAWRGGTGGSGANVLTF
TRBD2 | NA | TRBJ2-2 | TRBV5-1 | TGCGCCAGCAGCATTAGCGGGGGCACCGGGGAGCTGTTTTTT | CASSISGGTGELFF
TRBD1 | NA | TRBJ1-1 | TRBV5-6 | TGTGCCAGCAGCTTGGGAGGGGGCCGCGGCACTGAAGCTTTCTTT | CASSLGGGRGTEAFF
NA | NA | TRBJ1-1 | TRBV5-1 | TGCGCCAGCAGCTTGATGGCGTCGGGGGGCTACACTGAAGCTTTCTTT | CASSLMASGGYTEAFF
TRBD2 | NA | TRBJ2-1 | TRBV28 | TGTGCCAGCAGCCCGGCGGGAGTGGCCTACAATGAGCAGTTCTTC | CASSPAGVAYNEQFF
TRBD1 | NA | TRBJ1-2 | TRBV7-2 | TGTGCCAGCAGCTTCGCTGGGACAGATCCTTTCTATGGCTACACCTTC | CASSFAGTDPFYGYTF
NA | NA | TRBJ1-2 | TRBV6-5 | TGTGCCAGCAGTTCAACATCGGGGGGCTACACCTTC | CASSSTSGGYTF
TRBD2 | NA | TRBJ2-3 | TRBV5-1 | TGCGCCAGCAGCTTGGCTTGGCGGGGGGGACCCTCAGGTCGGACAGATACGCAGTATTTT | CASSLAWRGGPSGRTDTQYF
TRBD2 | NA | TRBJ2-3 | TRBV4-3 | TGCGCCAGCAGCGACCGAGGGGAGGGAGATACGCAGTATTTT | CASSDRGEGDTQYF
NA | once | TRBJ2-6 | TRBV15 | TGTGCCACCCAGACAACTGCTGGGGCCAACGTCCTGACTTTC | CATQTTAGANVLTF
TRBD1 | NA | TRBJ2-1 | TRBV15 | TGTGCCACCAGCAGAGAAGACAGGGCCGTTTACAATGAGCAGTTCTTC | CATSREDRAVYNEQFF
TRBD1 | NA | TRBJ1-6 | TRBV6-5 | TGTGCCAGCAGCCCAAGGGACAGGGTAAATTCACCCCTCCACTTT | CASSPRDRVNSPLHF
NA | NA | TRBJ1-2 | TRBV15 | TGTGCCACCAGCAGAGATAGAGTCGGGGGACGTGGCTACACCTTC | CATSRDRVGGRGYTF
TRBD1 | NA | TRBJ2-7 | TRBV30 | TGTGCCTGGAGCGGGACAGGGGTGGGTGAGCAGTACTTC | CAWSGTGVGEQYF
NA | NA | TRBJ1-2 | TRBV18 | TGTGCCAGCTCACCAGTCGGGAGAGGCTATGGCTACACCTTC | CASSPVGRGYGYTF